The rows below give T cell receptor beta chains drawn from one sample of a study of cytomegalovirus exposure and HLA in healthy donors. The protocol was immunoSEQ multiplex PCR, while the TCRdb copy is restricted to in-frame clones and leaves out a portion. The sample lists around 97,000 clones, approximately 66% occurring once. Specimen: PBMCs. Source of these receptors: a woman aged 45-59 years in good health and CMV-seronegative. The CDR3 runs from the conserved cysteine through the conserved F or W. The D gene is left open where the match is weak. Clone size is shown for a subset of rows, as once, few, many or a class of expanded clone.

V gene	clone size	D gene	J gene	CDR3 DNA	CDR3 protein
TRBV11-1	.	.	TRBJ2-7	TGTGCCAGCAGCACAGACGCTCGACAGGCCGTCTACGAGCAGTACTTC	CASSTDARQAVYEQYF
TRBV11-3	.	TRBD1	TRBJ2-5	TGTGCCAGCAGACTTGGGACAGGGGAAGAGACCCAGTACTTC	CASRLGTGEETQYF
TRBV28	.	.	TRBJ1-1	TGTGCCAGCAGTTTAATCGGAGGGATGAACACTGAAGCTTTCTTT	CASSLIGGMNTEAFF
TRBV25-1	.	.	TRBJ2-4	TGTGCCAGCAGTGAAATTCAGGGTCAGCGTAGCATTCAGTACTTC	CASSEIQGQRSIQYF
TRBV7-2	.	.	TRBJ1-5	TGTGCCAGCAGCTTACAAGGAGGGGAGGATCAGCCCCAGCATTTT	CASSLQGGEDQPQHF
TRBV11-2	.	.	TRBJ2-7	TGTGCCAGCAGCTCCCCGGGGACAAAGAGGGAGCAGTACTTC	CASSSPGTKREQYF
TRBV27	.	.	TRBJ2-7	TGTGCCAGCAGCCAGGCTACAGGGAGTTCCCTATCCAGCGAGCAGTACTTC	CASSQATGSSLSSEQYF
TRBV30	.	TRBD2	TRBJ2-4	TGTGCCTGGACTAGCGGTGGCAAAAACATTCAGTACTTC	CAWTSGGKNIQYF
TRBV6-1	.	.	TRBJ1-5	TGTGCCAGCAGAGAGACAGCTAATCAGCCCCAGCATTTT	CASRETANQPQHF
TRBV15	.	.	TRBJ2-5	TGTGCCACCAGCAGAGAAGGGGGGACCCAGTACTTC	CATSREGGTQYF
TRBV6-5	.	.	TRBJ2-3	TGTGCCAGCAGTACCGGACTTCACACAGATACGCAGTATTTT	CASSTGLHTDTQYF
TRBV5-1	.	.	TRBJ2-7	TGCGCCAGCAGCTTGTATACAGGTAGGTCTCAATCCGAGCAGTACTTC	CASSLYTGRSQSEQYF
TRBV19	.	.	TRBJ2-5	TGTGCCAGTACCCCCGCTCAGGGAAGTCGCGAGACCCAGTACTTC	CASTPAQGSRETQYF
TRBV27	.	.	TRBJ1-5	TGTGCCAGCAGTTTTTCAGGCAATCAGCCCCAGCATTTT	CASSFSGNQPQHF
TRBV19	.	.	TRBJ2-7	TGTGCCAGTAGGAACATTGGGACTGAGCAGTACTTC	CASRNIGTEQYF
TRBV11-2	.	.	TRBJ2-3	TGTGCCAGCAGCTTACGGCGGGACTCCACAGATACGCAGTATTTT	CASSLRRDSTDTQYF
TRBV7-2	few	TRBD1	TRBJ2-7	TGTGCCAGCAGTACCGGGACAGGGGACGAGCAGTACTTC	CASSTGTGDEQYF
TRBV2	few	TRBD2	TRBJ2-1	TGTGCCAGCAGACCTACGATAGCGGGGAGAACCTACAATGAGCAGTTCTTC	CASRPTIAGRTYNEQFF
TRBV19	.	.	TRBJ2-7	TGTGCCAGTAGTCGGGAGCCCAACTACGAGCAGTACTTC	CASSREPNYEQYF
TRBV5-1	.	TRBD2	TRBJ2-1	TGCGCCAGCAGCTTGGCCGGGAGGGTCTACAATGAGCAGTTCTTC	CASSLAGRVYNEQFF
TRBV7-9	few	.	TRBJ1-3	TGTGCCAGCAGCTTAGGAGCGGGGAACACCATATATTTT	CASSLGAGNTIYF
TRBV4-1	.	TRBD1	TRBJ2-3	TGCGCCAGCAGCCAACGAAGGGACAGCGTTAACACAGATACGCAGTATTTT	CASSQRRDSVNTDTQYF
TRBV6-1	.	.	TRBJ2-1	TGTGCCAGCAGTGGCGTCAGGGGGGTGGCCTACAATGAGCAGTTCTTC	CASSGVRGVAYNEQFF
TRBV5-1	.	.	TRBJ2-7	TGCGCCAGCAGCTTATCGCCAGGGGGGCGCGAGCAGTACTTC	CASSLSPGGREQYF
TRBV5-8	.	.	TRBJ2-3	TGTGCCAGCAGCTTAGACAGTAGCACAGATACGCAGTATTTT	CASSLDSSTDTQYF
TRBV5-1	.	.	TRBJ2-3	TGCGCCAGCAGCTCCCCCCGACAGGGCACAGATACGCAGTATTTT	CASSSPRQGTDTQYF
TRBV28	.	.	TRBJ2-3	TGTGCCAGCATCCCAGGGACTCGAACAGATACGCAGTATTTT	CASIPGTRTDTQYF
TRBV18	.	TRBD2	TRBJ2-7	TGTGCCAGCTCACCACCCCTTGGAGCGGGAGGATGGGAGCAGTACTTC	CASSPPLGAGGWEQYF
TRBV15	.	.	TRBJ1-2	TGTGCCACCAGCAGAGCGAACAGGAACTATGGCTACACCTTC	CATSRANRNYGYTF
TRBV27	few	.	TRBJ2-3	TGTGCCAGCAGACGGAGACTCGCTGAGGGCACAGATACGCAGTATTTT	CASRRRLAEGTDTQYF
TRBV19	few	TRBD1	TRBJ2-1	TGTGCCAGTGTGAACAGGGGGTGGGATGAGCAGTTCTTC	CASVNRGWDEQFF
TRBV5-5	.	TRBD2	TRBJ2-1	TGTGCCAGCAGCCCCTATGCCGGGACTATCAACAATGAGCAGTTCTTC	CASSPYAGTINNEQFF
TRBV9	.	.	TRBJ1-4	TGTGCCAGCAGCCGCAGGATTGCAACTAATGAAAAACTGTTTTTT	CASSRRIATNEKLFF
TRBV7-2	.	.	TRBJ2-1	TGTGCCAGCAGCTTAGACGTAGGGAGCTCCTACAATGAGCAGTTCTTC	CASSLDVGSSYNEQFF
TRBV11-3	.	.	TRBJ1-2	TGTGCCAGCAGCTTAGTTTCCTGGGACACCAGATATGGCTACACCTTC	CASSLVSWDTRYGYTF
TRBV10-3	once	TRBD1	TRBJ1-2	TGTGCCATCAGTGAGGACAGGGTAGACTATGGCTACACCTTC	CAISEDRVDYGYTF
TRBV5-6	.	TRBD2	TRBJ2-1	TGTGCCAGCAGCTTAGCGGGGGGGGTCAATGAGCAGTTCTTC	CASSLAGGVNEQFF
TRBV27	.	TRBD2	TRBJ2-5	TGTGCCAGCAGTTTATCCCCCGAAGATGGGACTAGCGGGGGGACCGAAGAGACCCAGTACTTC	CASSLSPEDGTSGGTEETQYF
TRBV10-2	.	TRBD1	TRBJ1-4	TGCGCCAGCAGTGACTGGCAGGGGGCTCTGAATGAAAAACTGTTTTTT	CASSDWQGALNEKLFF
TRBV6-5	.	.	TRBJ2-7	TGTGCCAGCAGTTACTCCGGGGAAAGCTCCTACGAGCAGTACTTC	CASSYSGESSYEQYF
TRBV30	.	.	TRBJ1-2	TGTGCCTGGAGGGTGGGGGGGGACACAAGGCTCCCTTATGGCTACACCTTC	CAWRVGGDTRLPYGYTF
TRBV6-1	medium-sized	.	TRBJ1-5	TGTGCCAGCAGTGACAGGGGTTACAATCAGCCCCAGCATTTT	CASSDRGYNQPQHF
TRBV27	.	.	TRBJ2-7	TGTGCCAGCAGTCCAGGGACACCGTACGAGCAGTACTTC	CASSPGTPYEQYF
TRBV2	.	.	TRBJ2-2	TGTGCCAGCAGTGTAAGGGAGACTGACACCGGGGAGCTGTTTTTT	CASSVRETDTGELFF
TRBV2	once	.	TRBJ2-7	TGTGCCAGCAACCCGGGAGACTCCTACGAGCAGTACTTT	CASNPGDSYEQYF
TRBV7-2	.	TRBD1	TRBJ1-1	TGTGCCAGCAGCCCCCCCGGGACAGCCTTCCAGGGGAACACTGAAGCTTTCTTT	CASSPPGTAFQGNTEAFF
TRBV28	.	.	TRBJ2-4	TGTGCCAGCAGTCCAAAGGGAGTAGCCAAAAACATTCAGTACTTC	CASSPKGVAKNIQYF
TRBV7-9	.	.	TRBJ1-3	TGTGCCAGCAGCTTAGAGGGGAATACTGGAAACACCATATATTTT	CASSLEGNTGNTIYF
TRBV23-1	.	.	TRBJ1-1	TGCGCCAGCAGTCAAAAAATCAGGGGTTCGTCAGCTTTCTTT	CASSQKIRGSSAFF
TRBV5-1	.	.	TRBJ2-1	TGCGCCAGCAGCTTGGGAGATTTTAGCAATGAGCAGTTCTTC	CASSLGDFSNEQFF